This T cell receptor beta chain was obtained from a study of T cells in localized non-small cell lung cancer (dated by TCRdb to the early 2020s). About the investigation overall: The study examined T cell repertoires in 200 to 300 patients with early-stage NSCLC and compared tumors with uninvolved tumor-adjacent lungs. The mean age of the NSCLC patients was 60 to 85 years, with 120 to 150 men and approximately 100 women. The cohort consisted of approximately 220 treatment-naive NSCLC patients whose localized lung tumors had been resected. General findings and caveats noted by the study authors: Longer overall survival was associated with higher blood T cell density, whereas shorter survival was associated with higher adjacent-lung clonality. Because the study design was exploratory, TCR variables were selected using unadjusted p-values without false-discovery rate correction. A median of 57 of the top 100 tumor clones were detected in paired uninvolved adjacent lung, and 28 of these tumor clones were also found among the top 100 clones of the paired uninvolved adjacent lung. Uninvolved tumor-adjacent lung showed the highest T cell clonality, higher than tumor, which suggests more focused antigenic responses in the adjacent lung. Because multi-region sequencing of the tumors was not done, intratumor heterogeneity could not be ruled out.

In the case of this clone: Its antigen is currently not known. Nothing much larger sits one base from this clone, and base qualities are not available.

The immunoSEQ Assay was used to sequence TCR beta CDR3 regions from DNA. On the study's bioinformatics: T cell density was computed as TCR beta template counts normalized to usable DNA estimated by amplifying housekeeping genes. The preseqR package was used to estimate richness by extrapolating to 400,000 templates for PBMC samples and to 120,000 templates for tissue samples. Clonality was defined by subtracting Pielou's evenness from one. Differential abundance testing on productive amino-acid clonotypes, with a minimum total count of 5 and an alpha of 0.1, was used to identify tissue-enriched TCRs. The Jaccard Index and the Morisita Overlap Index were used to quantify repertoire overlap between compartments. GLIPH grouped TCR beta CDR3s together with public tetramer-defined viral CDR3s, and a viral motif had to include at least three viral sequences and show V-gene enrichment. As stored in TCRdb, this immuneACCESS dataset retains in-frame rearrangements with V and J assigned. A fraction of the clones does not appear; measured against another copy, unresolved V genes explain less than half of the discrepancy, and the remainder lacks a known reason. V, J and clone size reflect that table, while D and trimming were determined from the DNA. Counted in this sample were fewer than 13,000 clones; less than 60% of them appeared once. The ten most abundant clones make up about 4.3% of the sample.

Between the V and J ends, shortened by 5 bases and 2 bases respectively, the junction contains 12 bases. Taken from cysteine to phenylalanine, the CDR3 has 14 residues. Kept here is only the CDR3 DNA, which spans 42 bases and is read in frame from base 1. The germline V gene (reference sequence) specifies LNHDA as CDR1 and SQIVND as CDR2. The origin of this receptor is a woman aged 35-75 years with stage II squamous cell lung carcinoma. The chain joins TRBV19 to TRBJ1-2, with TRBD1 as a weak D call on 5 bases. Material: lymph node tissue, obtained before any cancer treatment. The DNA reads TGTGCCAGTAGTTGGGGCAGGGCGAACTATGGCTACACCTTC. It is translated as CASSWGRANYGYTF.